Below, one T cell receptor beta chain is given with its context. This sample was included in a study of PD-L1 blockade in urothelial cancer. Sample time point: pretreatment peripheral blood. Assay used: immunoSEQ multiplex PCR; TCRdb lists only in-frame clones, some missing. The sample holds some 71,000 clones; around four fifths are singletons and the top ten take 5.5% to 7.5%. The V gene's germline CDR1 is SGDLS and CDR2 YYNGEE. V dropped 5 bases and J dropped 2 bases, with 9 bases sitting between them. The CDR3 is made up of 13 amino acids. The rearrangement links TRBV9 to TRBJ2-3; the D is unclear. The sequence derives from a middle-aged man with urothelial cancer. Sequenced material: PBMCs, taken around atezolizumab (anti-PD-L1) treatment. CDR3 residues: CASSPGYTDTQYF. CDR3 nucleotides: TGTGCCAGCAGTCCAGGCTACACAGATACGCAGTATTTT.